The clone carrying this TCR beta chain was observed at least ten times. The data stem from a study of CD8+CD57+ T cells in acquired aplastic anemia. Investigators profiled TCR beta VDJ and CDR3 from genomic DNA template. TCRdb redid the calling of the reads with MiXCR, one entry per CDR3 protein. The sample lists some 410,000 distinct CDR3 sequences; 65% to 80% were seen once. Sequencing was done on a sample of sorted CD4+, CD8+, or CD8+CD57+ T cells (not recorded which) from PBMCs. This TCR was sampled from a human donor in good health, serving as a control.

CDR3 residues: CAGGSNQPQHF. The CDR3 bases are TGTGCCGGGGGGAGCAATCAGCCCCAGCATTTT. The chain couples TRBV7-9 to TRBJ1-5; a possible D gene is TRBD1 (5 bases). CDR3 length: 11 amino acids. Germline CDR1 and CDR2: SEHNR and FQNEAQ (reference sequence). V was pared by 11 bases and J by 1 base, with 6 bases between.